The next 12 T cell receptor beta chains were all read from a single sample in a study of cytomegalovirus exposure and HLA in healthy donors. The study ran its PCR with 60 Vbeta and 13 Jbeta primers. TCRdb keeps only in-frame clones here, not all; method: immunoSEQ multiplex PCR. Of over 150,000 clones in the sample, 65% to 85% were seen once. Sequencing was carried out using PBMCs. The receptors were gathered from a man between 60 and 75 years old in good health and CMV-seronegative.

This clone has a single count. The chain is built from TRBV28 and TRBJ2-7, with 10 bases lining up with TRBD1. Germline CDR1 MDHEN, CDR2 SYDVKM. CDR3 length: 14 amino acids. Unmatched junction bases numbered 5, after V lost 3 bases and J lost 6 bases. The CDR3: CASSFWDRGSEQYF. In DNA form, the CDR3 reads TGTGCCAGCAGTTTCTGGGACAGGGGTTCCGAGCAGTACTTC.

The V and J genes are TRBV5-4 and TRBJ2-7; D perhaps matches TRBD2 (5 bases). The CDR3 is made up of 14 amino acids. With 0 bases removed from V and 7 bases from J, the gap between germline ends came to 14 bases. From germline, CDR1 is SGHNT and CDR2 YYREEE (reference sequence). This CDR3 is CASSLAGSEGEQYF. The CDR3 DNA sequence: TGTGCCAGCAGCTTGGCCGGTAGCGAAGGAGAGCAGTACTTC.

This clone was found a few times. The chain uses TRBV2 and TRBJ2-1; TRBD2 matches at 10 bases. CDR1 is SNHLY and CDR2 is FYNNEI in the germline V gene. This CDR3 has 18 residues. J was trimmed by 2 bases and V by 0 bases; bases with no gene match: 7. CDR3 in DNA: TGTGCCAGCAGTGAAGCGGGGGTAGCGGGGGGCACCTACAATGAGCAGTTCTTC. This translates into CASSEAGVAGGTYNEQFF.

The rearrangement uses TRBV4-1 and TRBJ2-7; D is undetermined. Trimming left V 0 bases short and J 2 bases short, with 17 bases between. This CDR3 comprises 17 residues. The germline V gene encodes CDR1 MGHRA and CDR2 YSYEKL. The CDR3 DNA reads TGCGCCAGCAGCCAAGATCCCGGCAGACTGGTTGCCTACGAGCAGTACTTC. It translates to CASSQDPGRLVAYEQYF.

This clone was detected once. The CDR3 bases are TGCGCCAGCAGCTTCCAGGGACTGCCGGTGAACACTGAAGCTTTCTTT. Translating gives CASSFQGLPVNTEAFF. V gene TRBV5-1 combines with J gene TRBJ1-1, with D possibly matching TRBD1 (5 bases). V lost 2 bases to trimming and J lost 0 bases, with 14 bases between them. Germline CDR1 SGHRS, CDR2 YFSETQ. The CDR3 extends over 16 amino acids.

The gene calls are TRBV7-2 and TRBJ2-1; 9 bases are shared with TRBD2. This CDR3 has 16 residues. CDR1 is SGHTA and CDR2 is FQGNSA in the germline V gene. V was clipped by 0 bases and J by 8 bases; unmatched bases: 8. For the CDR3, the DNA is TGTGCCAGCAGCTTAGCTAGCCTAGCGGGACAGCATGAGCAGTTCTTC. Translated: CASSLASLAGQHEQFF.

V gene TRBV19 combines with J gene TRBJ2-1, with a weak D call TRBD2 (5 bases). Between the trimmed V and J ends, which lost 4 bases and 8 bases, there was a span of 24 bases. The CDR3 runs 17 residues. CDR1 and CDR2 (germline): LNHDA, SQIVND (reference sequence). The CDR3 loop reads CASSTSRPRPPEDEQFF. In DNA form, the CDR3 reads TGTGCCAGTAGTACCTCCCGGCCGAGGCCACCGGAGGATGAGCAGTTCTTC.

CDR3 loop: CASSGTGGSGANVLTF. The CDR3 bases are TGTGCCAGCAGTGGGACAGGGGGCTCTGGGGCCAACGTCCTGACTTTC. The chain is built from TRBV6-4 and TRBJ2-6, with 10 bases fitting TRBD1. V lost 4 bases, J lost 0 bases, and 0 bases stayed unmatched. Germline V gene data show CDR1 as MRHNA and CDR2 as SNTAGT. This CDR3 contains 16 residues.

The V call is TRBV10-3, the J call TRBJ2-3; 8 bases are shared with TRBD2. Germline V gene data show CDR1 as ENHRY and CDR2 as SYGVKD. CDR3 length equals 14 residues. The trim removed 6 bases at V and 1 base at J, leaving 3 bases unmatched. The chain's CDR3 is CAISRAGGTDTQYF. For the CDR3, the DNA is TGTGCCATCAGCCGAGCGGGGGGCACAGATACGCAGTATTTT.

This clone was seen a few times. The chain couples TRBV15 to TRBJ1-6; no clear D. The CDR3 length is 15 residues. Trimming cost V 0 bases and J 13 bases, with 16 bases left between them. The germline CDR1 and CDR2 sequences are LNHNV and YYDKDF (reference sequence). The CDR3 DNA reads TGTGCCACCAGCAGAGATCCCGACTCCCTGTCCCCCCTCCACTTT. Protein: CATSRDPDSLSPLHF. Supplemented by reference TRBV15 and TRBJ1-6, the full variable domain reads DAMVIQNPRYQVTQFGKPVTLSCSQTLNHNVMYWYQQKSSQAPKLLFHYYDKDFNNEADTPDNFQSRRPNTSFCFLDIRSPGLGDTAMYLCATSRDPDSLSPLHFGNGTRLTVT.

The chain employs TRBV7-8 and TRBJ1-2; 11 nucleotides agree with TRBD1. Germline trimming cut 5 bases from V and 4 bases from J; bases unmatched to any gene: 12. Looked up from germline, CDR1 is SGHVS and CDR2 is FQNEAQ. This CDR3 is built from 17 residues. The CDR3 region has the DNA TGTGCCAGCAGCATAAGGACAGGGGGCGCGGATTTCTATGGCTACACCTTC. Translated, it gives CASSIRTGGADFYGYTF.

This sequence joins TRBV4-3 and TRBJ1-6; 8 bases are shared with TRBD1. The germline V gene has CDR1 LGHNA and CDR2 YSLEER. V shed 2 bases, J shed 6 bases, and the junction held 6 bases outside the gene matches. This CDR3 has 16 residues. CDR3 loop: CASSQPGQGINSPLHF. In DNA, the CDR3 is TGCGCCAGCAGCCAACCAGGACAGGGAATTAATTCACCCCTCCACTTT.